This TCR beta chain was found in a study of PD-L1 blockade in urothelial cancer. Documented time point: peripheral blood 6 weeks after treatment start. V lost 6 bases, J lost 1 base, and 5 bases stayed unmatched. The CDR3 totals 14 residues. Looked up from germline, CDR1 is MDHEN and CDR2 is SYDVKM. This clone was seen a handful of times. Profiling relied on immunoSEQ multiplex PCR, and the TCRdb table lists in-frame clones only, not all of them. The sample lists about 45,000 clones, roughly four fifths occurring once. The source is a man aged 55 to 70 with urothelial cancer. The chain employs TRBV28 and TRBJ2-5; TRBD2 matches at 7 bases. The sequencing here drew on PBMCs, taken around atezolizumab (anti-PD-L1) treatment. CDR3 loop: CASSLGGSQETQYF. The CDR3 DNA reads TGTGCCAGCAGCCTCGGGGGGAGCCAAGAGACCCAGTACTTC.